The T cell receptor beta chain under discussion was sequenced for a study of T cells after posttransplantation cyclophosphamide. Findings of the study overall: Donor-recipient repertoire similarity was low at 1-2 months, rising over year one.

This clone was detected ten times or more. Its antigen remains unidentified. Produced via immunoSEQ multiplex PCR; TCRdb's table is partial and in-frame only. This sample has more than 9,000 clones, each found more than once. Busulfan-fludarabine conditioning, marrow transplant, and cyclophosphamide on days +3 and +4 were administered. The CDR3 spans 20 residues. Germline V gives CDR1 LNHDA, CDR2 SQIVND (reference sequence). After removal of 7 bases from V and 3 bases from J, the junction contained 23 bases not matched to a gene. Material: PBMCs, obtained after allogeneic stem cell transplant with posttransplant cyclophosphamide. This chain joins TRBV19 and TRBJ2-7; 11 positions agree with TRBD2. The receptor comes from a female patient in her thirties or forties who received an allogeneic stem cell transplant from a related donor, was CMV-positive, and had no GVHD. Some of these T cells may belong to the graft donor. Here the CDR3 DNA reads TGTGCCAGTAAACGGAGCGGCGATAAAACTAGCGGGAGCGATTTCTACGAGCAGTACTTC. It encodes CASKRSGDKTSGSDFYEQYF. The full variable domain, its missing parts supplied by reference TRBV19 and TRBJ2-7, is DGGITQSPKYLFRKEGQNVTLSCEQNLNHDAMYWYRQDPGQGLRLIYYSQIVNDFQKGDIAEGYSVSREKKESFPLTVTSAQKNPTAFYLCASKRSGDKTSGSDFYEQYFGPGTRLTVT.